This T cell receptor beta chain was retrieved from a study of identical twins. From germline, CDR1 is DFQATT and CDR2 SNEGSKA (reference sequence). The CDR3 extends over 14 amino acids. V was trimmed by 3 bases and J by 12 bases, leaving 21 bases between them. From the 5' RACE reads, TCRdb called clonotypes with MiXCR, one entry per CDR3 protein. The sample consists of under 350,000 distinct CDR3 sequences, 7.5% to 9.5% of them appearing once. This same sample was also part of a study on yellow fever vaccine responses in identical twins.

Sequences were obtained from CD8+ T cells sorted from blood. J is TRBJ2-1 and V is TRBV20-1; weak D call: TRBD2 (5 bases). The clonotype was recovered from a woman between 18 and 30 years old in good health. In nucleotides, the CDR3 is TGCAGTGCTAGGGGTGACATACACTCGGAGGCGCAGTTCTTC. It codes for CSARGDIHSEAQFF.